What follows are 23 T cell receptor beta chains derived from one specimen sequenced in a study of Ad26.COV2.S vaccination and SARS-CoV-2 variants (TCRdb year 2021). Library generation was performed with the immunoSEQ multiplex PCR assay. The immuneACCESS repertoire file appears here via TCRdb, limited to in-frame rearrangements. These files lack a portion of the clones; in checked studies, under half of the deficit traces to unresolved V genes, and the cause of the others is not known. This sample is represented by around 450,000 clones; about nine tenths of them were singletons. The top ten constitute around 1.8% of the sample. The treatment or condition label, read with the paper, signifies: around 19 received Ad26.COV2.S at low or high dose, single or two shots; about 5 received placebo; per-sample allocation not given. For vaccine and placebo recipients, the sequenced repertoires came from samples collected on day 63 after the first injection.

The sample in question was peripheral blood, obtained in a trial of Ad26.COV2.S vaccine versus placebo. The receptors shown here come from a person between 18 and 60 years old who received the Ad26.COV2.S COVID-19 vaccine or a placebo.

The rearrangement uses TRBV15 and TRBJ2-5; D not certain. The germline V and J ends were trimmed by 6 bases and 0 bases, with 5 bases remaining between them. The CDR3 loop spans 12 amino acids. The germline gives CDR1 LNHNV, CDR2 YYDKDF (reference sequence). The CDR3 spells CATRSNQETQYF. CDR3 bases: TGTGCCACCAGATCGAACCAAGAGACCCAGTACTTC.

This clone was found a few times. The V call is TRBV12-3 or TRBV12-4, the J call TRBJ2-7; 12 nucleotides align to TRBD2. This CDR3 contains 13 residues. V trimming: 6 bases; J trimming: 4 bases; junction bases outside the gene matches: 1. The CDR3 loop reads CASRLAGGYEQYF. DNA for the CDR3: TGTGCCAGCAGGCTAGCGGGGGGGTACGAGCAGTACTTC.

This clone was counted a single time. J is TRBJ2-5 and V is TRBV10-3; 9 nucleotides align to TRBD2. CDR1 is ENHRY and CDR2 is SYGVKD in the germline V gene. With V trimmed by 3 bases and J by 5 bases, 7 bases remained unmatched. This CDR3 is 15 amino acids long. The CDR3 sequence: CAISEVGLAGETQYF. In DNA form, the CDR3 reads TGTGCCATCAGTGAAGTAGGGCTAGCGGGGGAGACCCAGTACTTC.

The chain links TRBV3-1 (or the pseudogene TRBV3-2) to TRBJ2-2; either TRBD1 or TRBD2 may supply D (5 bases each). V was shortened by 0 bases and J by 2 bases, with 19 bases between the two germline ends. This CDR3 spans 19 amino acids. The V gene's germline CDR1 is LGHDT and CDR2 YNNKEL (reference sequence). The CDR3 bases are TGTGCCAGCAGCCAAGAGTTGAGGGACCGAACCCCCAACACCGGGGAGCTGTTTTTT. It specifies CASSQELRDRTPNTGELFF.

On this clone itself: The sample carries other DNA sequences with the same CDR3. For the CDR3, the DNA is TGTGCCAGCTCACCGAACACAGATACGCAGTATTTT. Translation gives CASSPNTDTQYF. V usage is TRBV18 and J usage is TRBJ2-3, with D uncertain. Trimming took 3 bases from V and 2 from J, leaving 3 bases between them. This CDR3 is 12 amino acids long. The germline V gene has CDR1 KGHSH and CDR2 LQKENI. The full variable domain, its missing parts supplied by reference TRBV18 and TRBJ2-3, is NAGVMQNPRHLVRRRGQEARLRCSPMKGHSHVYWYRQLPEEGLKFMVYLQKENIIDESGMPKERFSAEFPKEGPSILRIQQVVRGDSAAYFCASSPNTDTQYFGPGTRLTVL.

This sequence joins TRBV19 and TRBJ2-1, with 8 bases lining up with TRBD2. CDR3 length: 15 residues. V was clipped by 6 bases and J by 4 bases; unmatched bases: 8. Germline V gene lookup returns CDR1 LNHDA and CDR2 SQIVND (reference sequence). CDR3 protein: CASRIIAGRYNEQFF. The CDR3 DNA reads TGTGCCAGTAGAATCATAGCGGGGAGATACAATGAGCAGTTCTTC.

This chain links TRBV2 with TRBJ2-1; 11 bases agree with TRBD1. The CDR3 has 15 amino acids. CDR1 is SNHLY, CDR2 FYNNEI, per germline. V lost 6 bases, J lost 15 bases, and 16 bases stayed unmatched. The CDR3, as DNA: TGTGCCAGCAGAGGACAGGGGGCCGGGGCGGGAGCTAGGTTCTTC. Its protein is CASRGQGAGAGARFF.

The chain recombines TRBV5-6 with TRBJ2-7; 7 bases align to TRBD1. V lost 4 bases and J lost 2; bases outside the gene matches: 12. CDR3 length equals 16 residues. Germline-derived CDR1 and CDR2 are SGHDT and YYEEEE. The CDR3 DNA sequence: TGTGCCAGCAGCCTTGACCGGGACAGATCGCCCTACGAGCAGTACTTC. Translation: CASSLDRDRSPYEQYF.

This chain connects TRBV18 to TRBJ2-3; a weak D match, TRBD2 (6 bases). The CDR3 extends over 16 amino acids. In germline, CDR1 is KGHSH, CDR2 LQKENI. V dropped 3 bases and J dropped 1 base, with 14 bases sitting between them. The CDR3 DNA reads TGTGCCAGCTCACCTGCGGCAGGAGGGGGCACAGATACGCAGTATTTT. Translation: CASSPAAGGGTDTQYF.

In regard to this clone: At one of its ends the junction is not consistent with the germline gene, which may arise from a read error. This chain uses TRBV9 with TRBJ2-1; TRBD2 matches 8 bases. Looked up from germline, CDR1 is SGDLS and CDR2 is YYNGEE. The CDR3 sequence is 13 residues long. This CDR3 reads CASSVRGGTRAVF. CDR3 sequence (DNA): TGTGCCAGCAGCGTGAGGGGAGGGACTAGAGCTGTCTTC.

The V gene is TRBV7-8, the J gene TRBJ2-3, with D perhaps TRBD1 (6 bases). Germline loops: CDR1 SGHVS, CDR2 FQNEAQ. V lost 5 bases, J lost 3 bases, and 9 bases lay in between. The CDR3 runs 13 residues. CDR3 nucleotides: TGTGCCAGCAGCCCTGGGACAACAGATACGCAGTATTTT. Protein: CASSPGTTDTQYF.

This chain connects TRBV2 to TRBJ2-1; 9 bases map to TRBD2. The CDR3 covers 15 residues. The ends lost 6 bases at V and 7 bases at J; junction bases unmatched: 10. The germline CDR1 and CDR2 sequences are SNHLY and FYNNEI. As DNA, the CDR3 is TGTGCCAGCAGGGAGGGTAGCGGGGGACTTAATGAGCAGTTCTTC. Translating gives CASREGSGGLNEQFF. Combining the CDR3 with reference TRBV2 and TRBJ2-1 gives the whole variable domain EPEVTQTPSHQVTQMGQEVILRCVPISNHLYFYWYRQILGQKVEFLVSFYNNEISEKSEIFDDQFSVERPDGSNFTLKIRSTKLEDSAMYFCASREGSGGLNEQFFGPGTRLTVL.

The V gene is TRBV19, the J gene TRBJ2-7; 9 bases are a match to TRBD1. Germline V gene data show CDR1 as LNHDA and CDR2 as SQIVND (reference sequence). This CDR3 is built from 15 residues. The V and J ends lost 6 bases and 0 bases, in that order; junction bases with no gene match: 6. The CDR3 nucleotides read TGTGCCAGTAGCCACCCGGGACAGGGCTCCTACGAGCAGTACTTC. Translation: CASSHPGQGSYEQYF.

The chain links TRBV2 to TRBJ1-5; 9 nucleotides agree with TRBD1. J gave up 2 bases and V 5 bases, and 7 bases lay outside the gene matches. The germline V gene encodes CDR1 SNHLY and CDR2 FYNNEI. The CDR3 extends over 16 amino acids. CDR3 sequence: CASSPGQGRRNQPQHF. The CDR3 DNA is TGTGCCAGCAGTCCGGGACAGGGTCGGCGCAATCAGCCCCAGCATTTT.

The V gene is TRBV5-4, the J gene TRBJ2-1; no clear D gene. CDR3 length equals 11 residues. V dropped 0 bases and J dropped 9 bases, with 4 bases sitting between them. CDR1 SGHNT and CDR2 YYREEE come from the germline V gene (reference sequence). This CDR3 reads CASSLVSEQFF. The CDR3 nucleotides are TGTGCCAGCAGCTTGGTTTCTGAGCAGTTCTTC.

The chain is built from TRBV5-1 and TRBJ2-5, with TRBD2 matching 8 bases. Germline lookup yields CDR1 SGHRS and CDR2 YFSETQ. This CDR3 spans 15 amino acids. The V gene end was trimmed by 3 bases and the J gene end by 1 base; junction bases not matched to a gene: 5. The CDR3 here is CASSSGAGGQETQYF. CDR3 DNA: TGCGCCAGCAGCTCCGGTGCGGGGGGCCAAGAGACCCAGTACTTC.

This chain joins TRBV12-3 or TRBV12-4 and TRBJ2-1; no reliable D call. The CDR3 covers 13 residues. Trimming pared 5 bases from V and 3 bases from J, leaving 8 bases between. The CDR3 bases are TGTGCCAGCAGTCGCGACATCTACAATGAGCAGTTCTTC. This encodes CASSRDIYNEQFF.

The rearrangement uses TRBV28 and TRBJ2-3; D is uncertain. Germline lookup yields CDR1 MDHEN and CDR2 SYDVKM. This CDR3 is built from 14 residues. Trimming took 5 bases from V and 1 from J, leaving 10 bases between them. The CDR3, as DNA: TGTGCCAGCAGTCGAGCCCCCCGCACAGATACGCAGTATTTT. It specifies CASSRAPRTDTQYF.

The rearrangement links TRBV7-3 to TRBJ2-3, with a possible D match to TRBD2 (7 bases). Trimming left V 1 base short and J 2 bases short, with 16 bases between. There are 17 residues in the CDR3. CDR1 and CDR2 (germline): SGHTA, FQGTGA. The CDR3 protein is CASSLIGGAPPTDTQYF. CDR3 nucleotides: TGTGCCAGCAGCTTAATAGGGGGGGCGCCTCCCACAGATACGCAGTATTTT.

This clone was counted a single time. This chain joins TRBV28 and TRBJ1-3; the D is unclear. The germline gives CDR1 MDHEN, CDR2 SYDVKM. The germline V and J ends were trimmed by 7 bases and 4 bases, with 11 bases remaining between them. CDR3 size: 13 residues. CDR3 sequence: CASTGGVGNTIYF. The CDR3 DNA sequence: TGTGCCAGCACCGGCGGGGTGGGAAACACCATATATTTT.

This chain links TRBV5-1 with TRBJ1-1; a possible D gene is TRBD1 (6 bases). The CDR3 runs 14 residues. Trimming took 3 bases from V and 1 from J, leaving 10 bases between them. Germline lookup yields CDR1 SGHRS and CDR2 YFSETQ. The CDR3: CASSSRTENTEAFF. Written as DNA, the CDR3 is TGCGCCAGCAGCTCCCGGACAGAGAACACTGAAGCTTTCTTT.

The rearrangement uses TRBV4-1 and TRBJ2-7, with TRBD2 as a possible D gene (6 bases). V dropped 1 base and J dropped 1 base, with 8 bases sitting between them. The germline CDR1 and CDR2 sequences are MGHRA and YSYEKL. This CDR3 is built from 14 residues. DNA for the CDR3: TGCGCCAGCAGCCAAGGACTAGTTTCCTACGAGCAGTACTTC. Translated: CASSQGLVSYEQYF.

CDR3 residues: CASSAQSQETQYF. Here the CDR3 DNA reads TGTGCCAGCAGCGCCCAGTCCCAAGAGACCCAGTACTTC. The chain carries TRBV7-9 and TRBJ2-5, with D unresolved. The CDR3 runs to 13 residues. V dropped 5 bases and J dropped 1 base, with 8 bases sitting between them. Germline lookup yields CDR1 SEHNR and CDR2 FQNEAQ (reference sequence).